This TCR beta chain stems from a study of blood T cell repertoires in COVID-19. Study information: Sites across the United States, Italy and Spain contributed samples from acute and convalescent COVID-19. Nucleic acid was either cDNA or gDNA, and it came from T cells, B-cell-depleted T cells, or PBMCs.

How the authors handled the data: Reference gene primers were amplified, and this amplification served to estimate nucleated cell counts. TCRdb keeps only in-frame clones here, not all; method: immunoSEQ multiplex PCR. That table gives V, J and clone size, and the DNA gave D and trimming. The sample consists of some 110,000 clones, 87% of them appearing once. CDR1 is KGHSH and CDR2 is LQKENI in the germline V gene. V shed 0 bases and J shed 5 bases, with 10 bases lying between them. This CDR3 comprises 14 residues. A single count supports this clone. The sequence was collected from a man aged 50-60 years with acute or convalescent COVID-19. The rearrangement links TRBV18 to TRBJ1-1, with D possibly TRBD1 on 6 matching bases. Material for sequencing was peripheral blood. The CDR3 spells CASSPPGGKTEAFF. The CDR3 nucleotides read TGTGCCAGCTCACCACCAGGGGGAAAAACTGAAGCTTTCTTT.